Shown below are 5 T cell receptor beta chains from a single sample sequenced in a study of blood T cell repertoires in COVID-19. Profiled with immunoSEQ multiplex PCR; TCRdb holds only in-frame clones, not every one. Of about 160,000 clones in the sample, 65% to 90% were seen once. The material sequenced was peripheral blood. The receptors come from a woman aged 40 to 50 with COVID-19, enrolled during active disease.

The rearrangement joins TRBV7-3 to TRBJ2-6; 9 nucleotides line up with TRBD2. CDR3 length: 17 amino acids. The germline V gene encodes CDR1 SGHTA and CDR2 FQGTGA. The V segment lost 3 bases and the J segment 4 bases; nucleotides outside the gene matches: 7. CDR3 protein: CASSLGLAVPGANVLTF. The CDR3, as DNA: TGTGCCAGCAGCTTGGGACTAGCCGTCCCCGGGGCCAACGTCCTGACTTTC.

The chain links TRBV5-4 to TRBJ2-2; TRBD2 matches at 7 bases. V gave up 3 bases and J gave up 5 bases; unmatched junction bases: 7. Germline values: CDR1 SGHNT, CDR2 YYREEE (reference sequence). The CDR3 spans 15 residues. CDR3 sequence (DNA): TGTGCCAGCAGCTGGGGGGGTTACTCTACCGGGGAGCTGTTTTTT. Protein: CASSWGGYSTGELFF.

This clone was seen ten or more times. The V call is TRBV10-2, the J call TRBJ2-2, with 11 bases lining up with TRBD2. This CDR3 comprises 16 residues. V was pared by 11 bases and J by 3 bases, with 11 bases of the junction left unmatched. Per germline, CDR1 WSHSY and CDR2 SAAADI. CDR3 residues: CAAYLAGGPDTGELFF. In nucleotides, the CDR3 is TGCGCCGCCTATTTAGCGGGAGGGCCGGACACCGGGGAGCTGTTTTTT.

J is TRBJ1-3 and V is TRBV2; a possible D gene is TRBD1 (6 bases). This CDR3 comprises 15 residues. V was shortened by 6 bases and J by 4 bases, with 16 bases between the two germline ends. Germline CDR1 is SNHLY and CDR2 is FYNNEI. CDR3 protein: CASSNRDTGGNTIYF. CDR3 nucleotide sequence: TGTGCCAGCAGCAACCGGGACACTGGAGGAAACACCATATATTTT.

V usage is TRBV2 and J usage is TRBJ1-4; tentatively, D is TRBD1 (6 bases). CDR1 SNHLY and CDR2 FYNNEI come from the germline V gene. The CDR3 is 11 residues long. Trimming stripped 6 bases from V and 11 bases from J, with 10 bases between. The CDR3 region is CASRFGQKLFF. The CDR3 DNA reads as TGTGCCAGCAGATTTGGACAGAAACTGTTTTTT.